The present T cell receptor beta chain was sequenced within a study of T-cell reconstitution after alpha-beta-depleted transplantation in children. The CDR3 is 16 amino acids. V was pared by 5 bases and J by 2 bases, with 17 bases between. Germline V gene data show CDR1 as SGHRS and CDR2 as YFSETQ. For TCRbeta, the library was prepared with unique molecular identifiers. TCRdb re-called the PCR reads through MiXCR, storing one row per CDR3 protein. The sample has a few hundred thousand distinct CDR3 sequences; 25% to 30% are singletons. With regard to this clonotype: As yet, its antigen is unknown.

Study results and caveats: Fresh T-cell production supplied most of the T-cell counts and diversity seen one year after transplant. It was surviving recipient T cells and thymic progenitors that gave some patients high TCRbeta diversity at day 60. In patients about two months after transplant, alpha-beta T cells reportedly arose from several hundred expanded graft clones.

The J gene is TRBJ2-1, the V gene TRBV5-1; D is perhaps TRBD1 or TRBD2 (6 bases each). The material was PBMCs, obtained before TCRalphabeta/CD19-depleted stem cell transplant. This TCR was recovered from a boy in the first two years of life with Wiskott-Aldrich syndrome, due to receive a stem cell transplant. The CDR3 is CASRRSEGGPYNEQFF. CDR3 bases: TGCGCCAGCAGACGGAGCGAGGGGGGTCCCTACAATGAGCAGTTCTTC.